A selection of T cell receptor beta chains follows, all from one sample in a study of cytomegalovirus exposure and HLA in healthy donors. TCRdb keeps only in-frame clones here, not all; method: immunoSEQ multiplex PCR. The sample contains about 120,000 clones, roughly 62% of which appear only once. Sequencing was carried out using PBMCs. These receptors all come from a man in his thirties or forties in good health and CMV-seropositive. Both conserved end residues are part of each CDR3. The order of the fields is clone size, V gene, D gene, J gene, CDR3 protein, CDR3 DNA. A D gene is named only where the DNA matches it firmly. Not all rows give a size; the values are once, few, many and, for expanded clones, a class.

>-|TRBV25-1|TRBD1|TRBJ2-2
CASSETGGPGELFF
TGTGCCAGCAGTGAAACAGGGGGCCCCGGGGAGCTGTTTTTT
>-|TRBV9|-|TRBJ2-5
CASSATWSAETQYF
TGTGCCAGCAGCGCCACATGGAGTGCGGAGACCCAGTACTTC
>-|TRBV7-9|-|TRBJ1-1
CASSRGGGKAEAFF
TGTGCCAGCAGCCGAGGGGGGGGCAAGGCTGAAGCTTTCTTT
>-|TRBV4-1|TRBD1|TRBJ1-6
CASRNRGGTPLHF
TGCGCCAGCCGAAACAGGGGCGGTACCCCCCTCCACTTT
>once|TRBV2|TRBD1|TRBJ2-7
CASGDSNSYEQYF
TGTGCCAGCGGGGACAGTAACTCCTACGAGCAGTACTTC
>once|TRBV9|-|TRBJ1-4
CASSVDGRGGTNEKLFF
TGTGCCAGCAGCGTAGATGGGAGGGGGGGCACTAATGAAAAACTGTTTTTT
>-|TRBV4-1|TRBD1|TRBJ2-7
CASSQGPASGGEQYF
TGCGCCAGCAGCCAAGGGCCCGCATCAGGGGGCGAGCAGTACTTC
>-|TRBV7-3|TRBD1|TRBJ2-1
CASSSPGTGNNEQFF
TGTGCCAGCAGCTCCCCCGGGACAGGGAATAATGAGCAGTTCTTC
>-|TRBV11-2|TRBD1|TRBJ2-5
CASSYWTGGDETQYF
TGTGCCAGCAGCTACTGGACAGGGGGGGACGAGACCCAGTACTTC
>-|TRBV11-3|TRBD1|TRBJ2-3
CASSYSGTGSDTQYF
TGTGCCAGCAGTTATTCCGGGACAGGGTCAGATACGCAGTATTTT
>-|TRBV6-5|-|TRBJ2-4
CASSYDGQKNIQYF
TGTGCCAGCAGTTACGATGGGCAGAAAAACATTCAGTACTTC
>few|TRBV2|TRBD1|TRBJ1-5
CASKYQGAEPQHF
TGTGCCAGCAAGTATCAGGGGGCTGAGCCCCAGCATTTT
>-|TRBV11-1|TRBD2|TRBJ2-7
CASSSDSGRASYEQYF
TGTGCCAGCAGCTCAGATAGCGGGAGGGCCTCCTACGAGCAGTACTTC
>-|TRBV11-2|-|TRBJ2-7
CASSAPPVPSYEQYF
TGTGCCAGCAGCGCCCCTCCGGTACCTTCCTACGAGCAGTACTTC
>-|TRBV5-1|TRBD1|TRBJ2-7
CASSFDRAVEQYF
TGCGCCAGCAGCTTTGACAGGGCGGTCGAGCAGTACTTC
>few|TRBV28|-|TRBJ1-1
CASRTAGYTEAFF
TGTGCCAGCAGAACCGCGGGGTACACTGAAGCTTTCTTT
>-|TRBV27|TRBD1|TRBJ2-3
CASSLLGDRDTDTQYF
TGTGCCAGCAGTTTATTGGGGGACAGGGACACAGATACGCAGTATTTT
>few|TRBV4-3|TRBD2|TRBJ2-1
CASSQDQAGEPYNEQFF
TGCGCCAGCAGCCAAGATCAAGCGGGAGAGCCCTACAATGAGCAGTTCTTC
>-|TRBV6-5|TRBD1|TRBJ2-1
CASSRTGLLYEQFF
TGTGCCAGCAGTAGGACAGGGCTACTTTATGAGCAGTTCTTC
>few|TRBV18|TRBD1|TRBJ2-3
CASSRYPVRQGADTQYF
TGTGCCAGCTCACGATACCCCGTTAGACAGGGTGCAGATACGCAGTATTTT
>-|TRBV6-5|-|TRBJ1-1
CASSYLAGAGWTEAFF
TGTGCCAGCAGTTACCTGGCGGGGGCAGGATGGACTGAAGCTTTCTTT
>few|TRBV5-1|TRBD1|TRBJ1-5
CASSAGQGWNQPQHF
TGCGCCAGCAGCGCGGGACAGGGGTGGAATCAGCCCCAGCATTTT
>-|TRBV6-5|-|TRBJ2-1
CASRTGYSRNNEQFF
TGTGCCAGCAGGACGGGGTACTCTAGAAACAATGAGCAGTTCTTC
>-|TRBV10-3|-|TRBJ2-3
CAIGGSAVADTQYF
TGTGCCATCGGGGGGTCAGCGGTAGCAGATACGCAGTATTTT
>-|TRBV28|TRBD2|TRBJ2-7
CASSFLLAGDTHEQYF
TGTGCCAGCAGTTTCTTACTAGCGGGAGACACCCACGAGCAGTACTTC
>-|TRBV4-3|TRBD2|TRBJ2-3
CASSLGLASGNPDTQYF
TGCGCCAGCAGCCTCGGCCTTGCTAGCGGGAACCCAGATACGCAGTATTTT
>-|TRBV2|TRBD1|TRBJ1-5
CASSPVRGQGISQPQHF
TGTGCCAGCAGTCCAGTCCGAGGACAGGGAATCTCTCAGCCCCAGCATTTT
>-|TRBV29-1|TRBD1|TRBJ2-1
CTIRQGAYNEQFF
TGCACCATCAGACAGGGGGCCTACAATGAGCAGTTCTTC
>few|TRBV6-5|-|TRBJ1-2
CASSRGVLGGYGYTF
TGTGCCAGCTCGCGTGGGGTCCTCGGGGGCTATGGCTACACCTTC
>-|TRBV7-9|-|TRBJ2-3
CASSSRAGVQGDTQYF
TGTGCCAGCAGCTCTCGGGCCGGGGTCCAGGGGGATACGCAGTATTTT
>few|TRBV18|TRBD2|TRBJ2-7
CASSPRTSGASYEQYF
TGTGCCAGCTCACCAAGAACTAGCGGGGCCTCCTACGAGCAGTACTTC
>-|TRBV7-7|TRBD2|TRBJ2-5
CASSLEGLAGETQYF
TGTGCTAGCAGCTTAGAAGGACTAGCGGGAGAGACCCAGTACTTC
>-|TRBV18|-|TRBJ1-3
CASSPFTGTQGNTIYF
TGTGCCAGCTCACCTTTTACCGGGACCCAGGGGAACACCATATATTTT
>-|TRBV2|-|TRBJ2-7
CASSELAGGASEQYF
TGTGCCAGCAGTGAACTTGCCGGCGGGGCGTCCGAGCAGTACTTC
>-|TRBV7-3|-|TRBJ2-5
CASSLAGSSYGETQYF
TGTGCCAGCAGCTTAGCGGGTAGCTCCTATGGAGAGACCCAGTACTTC
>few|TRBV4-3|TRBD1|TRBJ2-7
CASSQGTTGGTYEQYF
TGCGCCAGCAGCCAAGGGACGACAGGGGGCACCTACGAGCAGTACTTC
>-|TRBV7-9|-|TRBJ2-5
CASSLGGWETQYF
TGTGCCAGCAGCTTAGGCGGCTGGGAGACCCAGTACTTC
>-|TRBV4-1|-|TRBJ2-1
CASSQAGFGLGNEQFF
TGCGCCAGCAGCCAAGCGGGTTTCGGACTGGGAAATGAGCAGTTCTTC
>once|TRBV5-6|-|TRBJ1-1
CASSARGFTEAFF
TGTGCCAGCAGCGCGCGGGGGTTCACTGAAGCTTTCTTT
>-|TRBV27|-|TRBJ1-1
CASSLLWRDRAFF
TGTGCCAGCAGTTTATTGTGGAGGGACCGAGCTTTCTTT
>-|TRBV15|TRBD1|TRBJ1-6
CATSVTDRDSPLHF
TGTGCCACCAGCGTAACAGACAGGGATTCACCCCTCCACTTT
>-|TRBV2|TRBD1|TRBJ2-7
CASRRTGGSYEQYF
TGTGCCAGCAGGAGGACAGGGGGCTCCTACGAGCAGTACTTC
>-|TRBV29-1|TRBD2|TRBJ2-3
CSVEGSGRGGTDTQYF
TGCAGCGTTGAGGGTAGCGGGAGAGGCGGCACAGATACGCAGTATTTT
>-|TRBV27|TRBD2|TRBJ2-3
CASSRLAAQNTDTQYF
TGTGCCAGCAGTCGTCTAGCGGCGCAGAACACAGATACGCAGTATTTT
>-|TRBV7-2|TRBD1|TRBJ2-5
CASSDRTGGRETQYF
TGTGCCAGCAGCGACAGGACAGGGGGCAGAGAGACCCAGTACTTC
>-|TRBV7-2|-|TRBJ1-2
CASSPQVGGGGYTF
TGTGCCAGCAGCCCGCAGGTCGGAGGAGGGGGCTACACCTTC
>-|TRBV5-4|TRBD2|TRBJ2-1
CASSLRGGSHNEQFF
TGTGCCAGCAGCTTGCGCGGGGGAAGCCACAATGAGCAGTTCTTC
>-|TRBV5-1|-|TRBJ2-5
CASSFLETQYF
TGCGCCAGCAGCTTCCTAGAGACCCAGTACTTC